This entry is about one T cell receptor (beta chain). Antigen: not known. The record originates from a study of T-cell reconstitution after alpha-beta-depleted transplantation in children. Study-wide results and caveats: TCRbeta diversity was high at day 60 in some patients (a result of surviving recipient T cells and thymic progenitors). At the one-year point after transplant, T-cell counts and TCRbeta diversity were found to come mostly from T cells that had been newly produced.

The CDR3 has 14 amino acids. Germline loops: CDR1 LGHDT, CDR2 YNNKEL (reference sequence). V lost 1 base to trimming and J lost 3 bases, with 10 bases between them. Unique molecular identifiers were built into the TCRbeta library. TCRdb passed the PCR reads through MiXCR, listing each CDR3 protein once. The sample lists 900,000 or so distinct CDR3 sequences, roughly 15% occurring once. This specimen consisted of PBMCs, mostly from graft donor cells, obtained 360 days after TCRalphabeta/CD19-depleted stem cell transplant. The V gene is TRBV3-1, the J gene TRBJ2-7; a possible D gene is TRBD2 (6 bases). The sequence was obtained from a male patient aged 10 to 17 who had a stem cell transplant for acute lymphoblastic leukemia, so the T cells may come from the graft donor. CDR3 protein: CASSQGWRDYEQYF. The CDR3 DNA sequence: TGTGCCAGCAGCCAAGGTTGGCGGGACTACGAGCAGTACTTC.